The clone carrying this TCR beta chain came up a few times. Its antigen is not identified. TCRdb's copy holds only in-frame clones and misses some; the assay was immunoSEQ multiplex PCR. The table includes about 33,000 clones, about 77% detected once. The data are from a study of T cells in tumors after PD-1 blockade. About the research overall: Daily vismodegib 150 mg continued in a subset of anti-PD-1-treated patients. On average, peripheral blood gave about 120,000 TCR templates and under 40,000 unique clonotypes.

Template: tumor biopsy or peripheral blood genomic DNA, roughly 550-6,500 ng per sample. Study results and limitations: Blood contained approximately 43% of the tumor's TCR clonotypes.

The V end lost 5 bases, the J end lost 0 bases, and 14 bases lay between the germline ends. CDR3 length equals 16 residues. Germline V CDR1 and CDR2: MGHRA, YSYEKL. The specimen comprised PBMCs, sampled before anti-PD-1 treatment. The TCR sequence derives from a human donor with basal cell carcinoma. V and J are TRBV4-1 and TRBJ2-1; the D gene is possibly TRBD2 (6 bases). The CDR3 reads CASSDGTFSSYNEQFF. For the CDR3, the DNA is TGCGCCAGCAGCGATGGGACTTTCAGCTCCTACAATGAGCAGTTCTTC.